This T cell receptor (beta chain) was found in a study of cytomegalovirus exposure and HLA in healthy donors. General study findings and limits: In vitro testing confirmed a few CMV-associated chains as specific for CMV antigens. The listing of about 150 TCR beta chains classed them as cytomegalovirus-associated.

The CDR3 runs to 15 residues. The junction had 3 bases not matched to a gene; V was cut back by 3 bases and J by 2 bases. Germline CDR1 is SGHRS and CDR2 is YFSETQ. The method was immunoSEQ multiplex PCR; TCRdb's version includes in-frame clones alone and lacks a portion of them. The sample consists of under 300,000 clones, approximately 86% of them appearing once. A note on this clone: Its antigen is not identified.

The chain combines TRBV5-1 with TRBJ2-3; 10 positions match TRBD1. The sample consisted of PBMCs. The TCR originated in a woman in her 30s in good health and CMV-seropositive. Written as DNA, the CDR3 is TGCGCCAGCAGCTCGACAGGGGGCAACACAGATACGCAGTATTTT. Protein sequence: CASSSTGGNTDTQYF.